This T cell receptor (beta chain) was identified during a study of identical twins. General study points: Cross-sectional statistical analysis was relied on for the conclusions, without the same donors being followed. Fewer insertions characterized abundant cord blood beta clonotypes, whereas memory repertoires showed none.

Trimming took off 4 bases at V and 10 bases at J, with 10 bases between the two ends. This CDR3 contains 10 residues. Germline-derived CDR1 and CDR2 are SQVTM and ANQGSEA. Concerning this clonotype itself: Its antigen remains unidentified.

TCRdb recomputed calls from the 5' RACE reads with MiXCR, one row per CDR3 protein. Of around 470,000 distinct CDR3 sequences listed, about 14% are singletons. This sample was also put to use in a study of yellow fever vaccine responses in identical twins. That work contributes: Twins' vaccine T cell responses reportedly seemed partly convergent and partly personalized.

This TCR was recovered from a young woman in good health. Material: CD4+ T cells sorted from blood. This chain connects TRBV29-1 to TRBJ1-1; possible D gene TRBD1, 5 bases. The CDR3 DNA is TGCAGCGTTGCAGGGAGTGGAGCTTTCTTT. Translation: CSVAGSGAFF.